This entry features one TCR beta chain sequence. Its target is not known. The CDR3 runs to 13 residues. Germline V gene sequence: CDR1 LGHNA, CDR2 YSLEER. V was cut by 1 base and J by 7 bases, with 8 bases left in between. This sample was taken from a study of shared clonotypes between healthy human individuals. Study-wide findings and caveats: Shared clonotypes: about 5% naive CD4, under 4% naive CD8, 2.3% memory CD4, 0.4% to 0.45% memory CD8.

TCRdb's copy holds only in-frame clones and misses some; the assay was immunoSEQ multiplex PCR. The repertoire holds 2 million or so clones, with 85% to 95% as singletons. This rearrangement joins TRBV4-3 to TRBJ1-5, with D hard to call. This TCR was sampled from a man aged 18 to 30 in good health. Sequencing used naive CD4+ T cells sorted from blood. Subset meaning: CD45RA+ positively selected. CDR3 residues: CASSQVPTQPQHF. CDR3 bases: TGCGCCAGCAGCCAAGTCCCCACCCAGCCCCAGCATTTT.